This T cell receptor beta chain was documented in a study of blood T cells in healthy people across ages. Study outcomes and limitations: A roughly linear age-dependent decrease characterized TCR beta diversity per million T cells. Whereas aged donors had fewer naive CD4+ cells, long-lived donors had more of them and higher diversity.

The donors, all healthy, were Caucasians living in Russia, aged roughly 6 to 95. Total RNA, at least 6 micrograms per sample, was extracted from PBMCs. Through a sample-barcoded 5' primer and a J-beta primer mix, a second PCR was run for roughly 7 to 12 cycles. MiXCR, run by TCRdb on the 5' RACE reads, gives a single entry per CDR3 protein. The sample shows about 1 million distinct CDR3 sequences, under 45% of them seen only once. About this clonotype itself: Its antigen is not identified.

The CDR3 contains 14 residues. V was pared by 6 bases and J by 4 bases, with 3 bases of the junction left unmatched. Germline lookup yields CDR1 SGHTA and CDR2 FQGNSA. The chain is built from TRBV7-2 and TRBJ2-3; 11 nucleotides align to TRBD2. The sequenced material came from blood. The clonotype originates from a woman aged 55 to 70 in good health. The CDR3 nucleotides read TGTGCCAGCAGTCGACTAGCGGGACCAGATACGCAGTATTTT. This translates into CASSRLAGPDTQYF.